One sample yielded the 3 T cell receptor beta chains listed below, sequenced in a study of blood T cell repertoires in COVID-19. The protocol was immunoSEQ multiplex PCR, while the TCRdb copy is restricted to in-frame clones and leaves out a portion. The data contain 200,000 or so clones, more than 80% of them singletons. Sequenced: PBMCs or T cells enriched from blood (not recorded which). These receptors came from a man in his 60s who had recovered from COVID-19.

The gene calls are TRBV19 and TRBJ1-6; D is ambiguous. The ends were cut back, 1 base at V and 7 bases at J, with 11 bases in the middle. The V gene's germline CDR1 is LNHDA and CDR2 SQIVND (reference sequence). This CDR3 has 15 residues. CDR3 nucleotides: TGTGCCAGTAGTATAGGTACAGATGGCAATTCACCCCTCCACTTT. Amino acid sequence: CASSIGTDGNSPLHF.

The J gene is TRBJ1-2, the V gene TRBV19; perhaps TRBD1 as D (5 bases). Deletions cut 3 bases from V and 0 bases from J, with 11 bases between. The CDR3 has 15 amino acids. Germline V lookup: CDR1 LNHDA, CDR2 SQIVND (reference sequence). CDR3 region: CASSIIRGANYGYTF. The CDR3 DNA reads as TGTGCCAGTAGTATCATCCGGGGGGCTAACTATGGCTACACCTTC.

The rearrangement uses TRBV19 and TRBJ1-5; no reliable D call. In germline, CDR1 is LNHDA, CDR2 SQIVND (reference sequence). The CDR3 sequence is 16 residues long. V was trimmed by 5 bases and J by 3 bases, leaving 17 bases between them. The CDR3 here is CASSREPLPSNQPQHF. CDR3 nucleotides: TGTGCCAGTAGTCGGGAACCTCTCCCCTCCAATCAGCCCCAGCATTTT.